One and the same sample provided the 4 T cell receptor beta chains below, sequenced in a study of cytomegalovirus exposure and HLA in healthy donors. Profiling relied on immunoSEQ multiplex PCR, and the TCRdb table lists in-frame clones only, not all of them. The data hold fewer than 350,000 clones, with around 89% observed a single time. The sequenced sample consisted of PBMCs. All receptors derive from a young woman in good health and CMV-seronegative.

This clone occurred a few times. This chain uses TRBV4-2 with TRBJ1-6; D call uncertain. V lost 4 bases to trimming and J lost 8 bases, with 6 bases between them. The CDR3 has 12 residues. CDR1 and CDR2 (germline): LGHNA, YNFKEQ. DNA of the CDR3: TGTGCCAGCAGCCGGGCAGATTCACCCCTCCACTTT. Translation: CASSRADSPLHF.

The chain employs TRBV27 and TRBJ2-6, with 7 nucleotides matching TRBD2. V trimming: 3 bases; J trimming: 2 bases; junction bases outside the gene matches: 16. This CDR3 has 20 residues. Per the germline V gene, CDR1 is MNHEY and CDR2 is SMNVEV (reference sequence). CDR3 residues: CASSLGGIGSWMTGANVLTF. CDR3 nucleotides: TGTGCCAGCAGTTTGGGGGGGATCGGGAGTTGGATGACTGGGGCCAACGTCCTGACTTTC.

This rearrangement joins TRBV6-5 to TRBJ1-2, with D perhaps matching TRBD1 (6 bases). The germline gives CDR1 MNHEY, CDR2 SVGAGI. The CDR3 runs to 15 residues. Trimming took 4 bases from V and 3 from J, leaving 15 bases between them. The CDR3 region is CASSFRRGEDYGYTF. CDR3 nucleotides: TGTGCCAGCAGTTTCCGCAGGGGTGAAGACTATGGCTACACCTTC.

The chain joins TRBV7-8 to TRBJ1-5; no clear D gene. The V gene lost 1 base and the J gene lost 1 base, with 5 bases spanning the gap. The CDR3 is made up of 14 amino acids. Germline-derived CDR1 and CDR2 are SGHVS and FQNEAQ. The CDR3 nucleotides are TGTGCCAGCAGCTTAGTCTTGAGCAATCAGCCCCAGCATTTT. Its translation: CASSLVLSNQPQHF. The full variable domain, with the rest looked up from reference TRBV7-8 and TRBJ1-5, is GAGVSQSPRYKVAKRGQDVALRCDPISGHVSLFWYQQALGQGPEFLTYFQNEAQLDKSGLPSDRFFAERPEGSVSTLKIQRTQQEDSAVYLCASSLVLSNQPQHFGDGTRLSIL.